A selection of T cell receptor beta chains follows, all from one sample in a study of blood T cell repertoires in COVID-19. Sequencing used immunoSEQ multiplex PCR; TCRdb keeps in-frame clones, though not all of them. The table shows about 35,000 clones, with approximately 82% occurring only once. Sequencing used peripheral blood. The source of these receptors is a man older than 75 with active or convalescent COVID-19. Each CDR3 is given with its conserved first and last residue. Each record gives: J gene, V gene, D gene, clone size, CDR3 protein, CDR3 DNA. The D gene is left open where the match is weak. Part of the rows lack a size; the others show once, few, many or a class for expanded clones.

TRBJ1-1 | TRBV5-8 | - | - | CASSLYLASTEAFF | TGTGCCAGCAGCTTGTATTTAGCGAGCACTGAAGCTTTCTTT
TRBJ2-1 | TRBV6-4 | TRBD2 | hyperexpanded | CASSDGAGGTHEQFF | TGTGCCAGCAGTGACGGGGCGGGAGGTACACATGAGCAGTTCTTC
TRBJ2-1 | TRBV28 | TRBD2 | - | CASSSPGTINNEQFF | TGTGCCAGCAGTTCCCCCGGGACTATAAACAATGAGCAGTTCTTC
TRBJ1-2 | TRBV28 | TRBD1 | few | CASSPLAGGKDGYTF | TGTGCCAGCAGTCCACTGGCAGGGGGAAAGGATGGCTACACCTTC
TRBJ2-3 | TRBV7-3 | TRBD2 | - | CASSLTSADTQYF | TGTGCCAGCAGCCTGACTAGCGCAGATACGCAGTATTTT
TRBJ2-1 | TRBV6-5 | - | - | CASSLIDWNNEQFF | TGTGCCAGCAGTCTAATCGACTGGAACAATGAGCAGTTCTTC
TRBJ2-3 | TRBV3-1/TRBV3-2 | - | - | CASSHGGPSTDTQYF | TGTGCCAGCAGTCATGGCGGGCCCAGCACAGATACGCAGTATTTT
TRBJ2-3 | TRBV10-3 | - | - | CAISESQADTQYF | TGTGCCATCAGTGAGAGCCAGGCAGATACGCAGTATTTT
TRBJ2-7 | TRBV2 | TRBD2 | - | CASSPGTSRRDEQYF | TGTGCCAGCAGCCCCGGGACTAGCCGCCGAGACGAGCAGTACTTC
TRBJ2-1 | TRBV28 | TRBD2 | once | CASSFLAGGNNEQFF | TGTGCCAGCAGTTTCCTAGCGGGAGGAAACAATGAGCAGTTCTTC
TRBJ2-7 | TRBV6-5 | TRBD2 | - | CASRTSGIGEQYF | TGTGCCAGCCGGACTAGCGGGATTGGCGAGCAGTACTTC
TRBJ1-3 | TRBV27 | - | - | CASRQQGAGNTIYF | TGTGCCAGCAGACAACAGGGTGCTGGAAACACCATATATTTT
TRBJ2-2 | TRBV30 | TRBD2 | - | CAWSMAGVHTGELFF | TGTGCCTGGAGTATGGCGGGAGTTCACACCGGGGAGCTGTTTTTT
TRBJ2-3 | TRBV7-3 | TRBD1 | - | CASSLTGQGATDTQYF | TGTGCCAGCAGCTTAACCGGACAGGGGGCCACAGATACGCAGTATTTT
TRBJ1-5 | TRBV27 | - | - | CASSLQAINQPQHF | TGTGCCAGCAGTTTACAAGCCATCAATCAGCCCCAGCATTTT
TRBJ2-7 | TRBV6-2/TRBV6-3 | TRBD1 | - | CASSQDRVYEQYF | TGTGCCAGCAGCCAGGACAGGGTCTACGAGCAGTACTTC
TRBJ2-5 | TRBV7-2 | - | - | CASSPGRGQETQYF | TGTGCCAGCAGCCCGGGGAGGGGGCAAGAGACCCAGTACTTC
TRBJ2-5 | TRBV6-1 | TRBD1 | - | CASSSRDRGETQYF | TGTGCCAGCAGTTCCAGGGACAGGGGGGAGACCCAGTACTTC
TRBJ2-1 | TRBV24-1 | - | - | CATSDRTQGQFF | TGTGCCACCAGTGATAGGACTCAAGGGCAGTTCTTC
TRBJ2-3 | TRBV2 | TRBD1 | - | CASSRDRVATDTQYF | TGTGCCAGCAGTAGGGACAGGGTGGCCACAGATACGCAGTATTTT
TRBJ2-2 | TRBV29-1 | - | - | CSVDTAYTGELFF | TGCAGCGTTGATACAGCCTACACCGGGGAGCTGTTTTTT
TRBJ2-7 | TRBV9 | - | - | CASSRGTADSRSGQYF | TGTGCCAGCAGCAGGGGGACGGCTGACTCTCGGTCGGGGCAGTACTTC
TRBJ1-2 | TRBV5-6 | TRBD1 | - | CASSFAGTGDILNYGYTF | TGTGCCAGCAGCTTCGCCGGGACAGGAGACATCCTTAACTATGGCTACACCTTC
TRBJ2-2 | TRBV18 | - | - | CASSPLLQGGTGELFF | TGTGCCAGCTCACCACTTCTTCAGGGGGGCACCGGGGAGCTGTTTTTT
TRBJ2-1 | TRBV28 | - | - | CASSLGAANEQFF | TGTGCCAGCAGTTTAGGGGCAGCTAATGAGCAGTTCTTC
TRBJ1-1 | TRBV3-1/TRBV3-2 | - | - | CASSQSGRAFF | TGTGCCAGCAGCCAGTCAGGGCGAGCTTTCTTT
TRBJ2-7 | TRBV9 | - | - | CASSPRERRWNEQYF | TGTGCCAGCAGCCCCCGTGAGCGGAGATGGAACGAGCAGTACTTC
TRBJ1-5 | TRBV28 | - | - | CASSFNSGTPQHF | TGTGCCAGCAGTTTTAACTCAGGTACGCCCCAGCATTTT
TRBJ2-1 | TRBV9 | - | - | CASSVGLGGYNEQFF | TGTGCCAGCAGCGTAGGGTTAGGGGGATACAATGAGCAGTTCTTC
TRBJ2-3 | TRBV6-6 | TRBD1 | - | CASRGTGGPTDTQYF | TGTGCCAGCAGGGGTACAGGGGGCCCCACAGATACGCAGTATTTT
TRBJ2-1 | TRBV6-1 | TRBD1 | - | CASSAETGGRYNEQFF | TGTGCCAGCAGTGCTGAGACAGGGGGCCGTTACAATGAGCAGTTCTTC
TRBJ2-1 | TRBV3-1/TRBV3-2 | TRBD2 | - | CASSQDLRGLAGKQFF | TGTGCCAGCAGCCAAGATCTAAGGGGACTAGCGGGAAAGCAGTTCTTC
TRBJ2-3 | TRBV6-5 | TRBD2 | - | CASRRGLAGGDTQYF | TGTGCCAGCAGACGAGGACTAGCGGGAGGAGATACGCAGTATTTT
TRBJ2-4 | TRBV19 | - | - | CASSIRDLRGGIQYF | TGTGCCAGTAGCATCAGGGACCTGCGGGGTGGCATTCAGTACTTC
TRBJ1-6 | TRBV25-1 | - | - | CASSELGLGNSPLHF | TGTGCCAGCAGTGAATTGGGGCTGGGAAATTCACCCCTCCACTTT
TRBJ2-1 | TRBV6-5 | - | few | CASSYGQFRDEQFF | TGTGCCAGCAGTTACGGACAATTTCGGGATGAGCAGTTCTTC
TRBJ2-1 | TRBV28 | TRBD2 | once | CASSLGTRRGDEQFF | TGTGCCAGCAGTCTCGGGACTAGGAGGGGCGATGAGCAGTTCTTC
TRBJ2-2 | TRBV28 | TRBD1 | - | CASSPPPGQGELFF | TGTGCCAGCAGTCCTCCCCCGGGACAGGGGGAGCTGTTTTTT
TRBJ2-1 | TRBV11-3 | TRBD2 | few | CASSPSLAGGPGNEQFF | TGTGCCAGCAGCCCATCCTTAGCGGGAGGGCCAGGTAATGAGCAGTTCTTC
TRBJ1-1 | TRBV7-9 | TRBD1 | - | CASSLSRTGGTEAFF | TGTGCCAGCAGCTTATCCAGGACAGGGGGCACTGAAGCTTTCTTT
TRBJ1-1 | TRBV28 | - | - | CASSLVGASTEAFF | TGTGCCAGCAGTTTGGTGGGGGCGAGCACTGAAGCTTTCTTT
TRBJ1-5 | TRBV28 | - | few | CASQGSGTHSNQPQHF | TGTGCCAGCCAGGGGTCTGGAACACATAGCAATCAGCCCCAGCATTTT